This T cell receptor (beta chain) stems from a study of STAT5B mutations in CD4+ large granular lymphocyte leukemia. Overall study results and limits: Main leukemic clonotypes were patient-specific, but approximately 27% appeared at low frequency elsewhere. Higher CD4+ than CD8+ T-LGLL clonality might reflect small sample size. Compared with healthy controls (2/35), patient top clones favored TRBV06 (8/27).

A note on this clone: What it binds is unknown.

Profiled with immunoSEQ multiplex PCR; TCRdb holds only in-frame clones, not every one. Here the sample spans more than 30,000 clones, nearly 80% being singletons. The V end was cut by 1 base, the J end by 2 bases, with 9 bases between. This CDR3 comprises 14 residues. Germline V gene data show CDR1 as MGHRA and CDR2 as YSYEKL. The chain recombines TRBV4-1 with TRBJ2-7; TRBD1 might be the D (6 bases). The TCR sequence derives from a human donor in good health. The specimen was CD4+ T cells from blood buffy coats. For the CDR3, the DNA is TGCGCCAGCAGCCAAGCGACAGGAGCCTACGAGCAGTACTTC. Its translation is CASSQATGAYEQYF.